The clone carrying this TCR beta chain was observed a handful of times. Its matching antigen is unknown. This sample stems from a study of vaccination and CD4 T cells after COVID-19. About the research overall: The convalescents comprised six males and four females, two of them Hispanic.

Treatment indicated: 10-day PBMC culture with coronavirus spike peptide pools or control peptides (ViraFEST assay). With the Oncomine TCR Beta short-read assay, DNA from cultured CD4+ T cells was sequenced. TCRdb re-analysed the PCR reads in MiXCR, keeping a single row per CDR3 protein. The sample records some 3,200 distinct CDR3 sequences, around 19% being singletons. V trimming: 2 bases; J trimming: 0 bases; junction bases outside the gene matches: 8. The CDR3 is made up of 16 amino acids. CDR1 is GTSNPN and CDR2 is SVGIG in the germline V gene (reference sequence). The chain joins TRBV30 to TRBJ2-7, with 9 bases identical to TRBD2. The sequenced sample consisted of CD4+ T cells from blood, cultured in vitro. The sequence came from a human donor who had recovered from COVID-19. The CDR3 loop reads CAWSRTRLAASYEQYF. In nucleotides, the CDR3 is TGTGCCTGGAGTAGAACCCGACTAGCGGCCTCCTACGAGCAGTACTTC.